Shown below are 27 T cell receptor beta chains from a single sample sequenced in a study of blood T cell repertoires in COVID-19. Here immunoSEQ multiplex PCR was the method, and the copy in TCRdb shows in-frame clones only, minus some. The top ten hold approximately 35% of the sample, which has just under 150,000 clones, over 70% seen once. Sequencing input: peripheral blood. Source of these receptors: a man between 45 and 60 years old who had recovered from COVID-19.

The V gene is TRBV30, the J gene TRBJ1-3; no firm D call. The germline V gene encodes CDR1 GTSNPN and CDR2 SVGIG (reference sequence). Trimming left V 0 bases short and J 0 bases short, with 6 bases between. The CDR3 is 14 amino acids. The CDR3 region is CAWSVTLSGNTIYF. The CDR3 DNA is TGTGCCTGGAGTGTGACTCTCTCTGGAAACACCATATATTTT.

This clone was seen only once. This chain connects TRBV11-2 to TRBJ2-3; TRBD2 matches at 11 bases. This CDR3 contains 16 residues. Germline V gene sequence: CDR1 SGHAT, CDR2 FQNNGV. The trim removed 4 bases at V and 1 base at J, leaving 4 bases unmatched. The CDR3 bases are TGTGCCAGCAGCTCGCTACTAGCGGGGGGCACAGATACGCAGTATTTT. The encoded protein is CASSSLLAGGTDTQYF.

The chain is built from TRBV7-8 and TRBJ1-2; 9 positions agree with TRBD1. The CDR3 sequence is 15 residues long. The germline V gene has CDR1 SGHVS and CDR2 FQNEAQ. V lost 3 bases, J lost 2 bases, and 4 bases stayed unmatched. The CDR3 DNA sequence: TGTGCCAGCAGCTTGCGGGGACAGGGAAACTATGGCTACACCTTC. Amino acid sequence: CASSLRGQGNYGYTF.

This rearrangement joins TRBV11-2 to TRBJ2-7; D might be TRBD2 (5 bases). The V gene lost 4 bases and the J gene lost 5 bases, with 15 bases spanning the gap. The germline gives CDR1 SGHAT, CDR2 FQNNGV. The CDR3 covers 14 residues. The CDR3 protein is CASSSDFYADEQYF. The CDR3 DNA reads TGTGCCAGCAGCTCGGACTTTTACGCGGACGAGCAGTACTTC.

This chain joins TRBV7-2 and TRBJ1-2, with 8 positions matching TRBD1. The CDR3 has 16 amino acids. The germline V gene has CDR1 SGHTA and CDR2 FQGNSA. The junction had 9 bases not matched to a gene; V was cut back by 3 bases and J by 3 bases. The DNA of the CDR3 is TGTGCCAGCAGCTTTCGGTTGGACAGGGAAGACTATGGCTACACCTTC. Translated, it gives CASSFRLDREDYGYTF.

The chain carries TRBV19 and TRBJ1-5; 7 bases are a match to TRBD1. Germline V gene lookup returns CDR1 LNHDA and CDR2 SQIVND (reference sequence). V lost 5 bases and J lost 0; bases outside the gene matches: 13. The CDR3 extends over 18 amino acids. DNA for the CDR3: TGTGCCAGTAGTGGCCGCGCGGACAGGCCATTTAGCAATCAGCCCCAGCATTTT. Its protein product is CASSGRADRPFSNQPQHF.

The chain carries TRBV5-1 and TRBJ1-1; 7 nucleotides line up with TRBD1. The CDR3 has 16 amino acids. Losses at the gene ends were 3 bases for V and 3 bases for J; bases not matched to a gene: 11. The germline CDR1 and CDR2 sequences are SGHRS and YFSETQ. This CDR3 is CASSWKRIRGDTEAFF. In DNA form, the CDR3 reads TGCGCCAGCAGCTGGAAGAGGATCAGGGGGGACACTGAAGCTTTCTTT.

This rearrangement joins TRBV19 to TRBJ1-1; D remains unclear. This CDR3 has 13 residues. Germline loops: CDR1 LNHDA, CDR2 SQIVND (reference sequence). The V and J ends lost 5 bases and 1 base respectively, with 8 bases between them. CDR3 loop: CASSSNRNTEAFF. The CDR3 region has the DNA TGTGCCAGTAGTTCAAACAGGAACACTGAAGCTTTCTTT.

This chain joins TRBV10-3 and TRBJ2-1; the match to TRBD1 covers 9 bases. V shed 3 bases, J shed 7 bases, and the junction held 7 bases outside the gene matches. This CDR3 has 15 residues. CDR1 is ENHRY and CDR2 is SYGVKD in the germline V gene. Written as DNA, the CDR3 is TGTGCCATCAGTGATCCGGGACAGGGAGGGAATGAGCAGTTCTTC. Protein: CAISDPGQGGNEQFF.

V and J are TRBV12-3 or TRBV12-4 and TRBJ2-2; tentative D call: TRBD2 (5 bases). V lost 7 bases and J lost 7, with 10 bases in between. This CDR3 region has 12 residues. The CDR3 region has the DNA TGTGCCAGCAACGAGGGTTTCGGGGAGCTGTTTTTT. It specifies CASNEGFGELFF.

This chain uses TRBV5-8 with TRBJ1-5; D remains unclear. Germline V gene sequence: CDR1 SGHTS, CDR2 YDEGEE. CDR3 length equals 13 residues. V gave up 4 bases and J gave up 3 bases, with 8 bases separating them. CDR3 bases: TGTGCCAGCAGCCTTGAGTTCAATCAGCCCCAGCATTTT. Translation gives CASSLEFNQPQHF. Complete variable domain (other parts from reference TRBV5-8 and TRBJ1-5): EAGVTQSPTHLIKTRGQQATLRCSPISGHTSVYWYQQALGLGLQFLLWYDEGEERNRGNFPPRFSGRQFPNYSSELNVNALELEDSALYLCASSLEFNQPQHFGDGTRLSIL.

V usage is TRBV6-2 or TRBV6-3 and J usage is TRBJ1-2; no clear D gene. The V and J ends lost 5 bases and 8 bases respectively, with 21 bases between them. CDR1 is MNHEY, CDR2 SVGEGT, per germline. The CDR3 is 15 amino acids. CDR3 sequence: CASSPAGIFLGGYTF. CDR3 coding DNA: TGTGCCAGCAGTCCAGCGGGTATATTCCTGGGGGGCTACACCTTC.

The chain employs TRBV6-2 or TRBV6-3 and TRBJ2-5; maybe TRBD1 (5 bases). Trimming stripped 6 bases from V and 1 base from J, with 15 bases between. Germline assignment: CDR1 MNHEY and CDR2 SVGEGT. The CDR3 runs to 15 residues. The CDR3 is CASSPYWQGQETQYF. The CDR3 DNA reads as TGTGCCAGCAGCCCCTATTGGCAGGGCCAAGAGACCCAGTACTTC.

This clone was seen once. The genes are TRBV25-1 and TRBJ1-4; 9 nucleotides line up with TRBD1. In germline, CDR1 is MGHDK, CDR2 SYGVNS. The CDR3 spans 15 residues. V dropped 8 bases and J dropped 5; count of bases not matched to a gene: 9. Here the CDR3 reads CASADTGTGNEKLFF. The CDR3 nucleotides read TGTGCCAGCGCTGACACCGGGACAGGGAATGAAAAACTGTTTTTT.

The V and J genes are TRBV9 and TRBJ2-7; 9 positions match TRBD1. V was clipped by 1 base and J by 3 bases; unmatched bases: 5. The CDR3 consists of 15 residues. Germline V gene sequence: CDR1 SGDLS, CDR2 YYNGEE. CDR3 sequence: CASSVRTGAFYEQYF. The CDR3 nucleotides are TGTGCCAGCAGCGTACGGACAGGGGCATTCTACGAGCAGTACTTC.

The J gene is TRBJ2-5, the V gene TRBV7-2; TRBD2 might be the D (5 bases). The V end was cut by 10 bases, the J end by 5 bases, with 23 bases between. From germline, CDR1 is SGHTA and CDR2 FQGNSA. This CDR3 has 15 amino acids. The DNA for the CDR3 is TGTGCCACCCTACCCAACCCTAGCCGCGGGGAGACCCAGTACTTC. Its protein product is CATLPNPSRGETQYF.

The rearrangement joins TRBV10-3 to TRBJ2-1, with 14 nucleotides matching TRBD2. Germline-derived CDR1 and CDR2 are ENHRY and SYGVKD. The CDR3 runs 15 residues. V trimming: 4 bases; J trimming: 9 bases; junction bases outside the gene matches: 5. DNA of the CDR3: TGTGCCATCAGTGCGACTAGCGGGGGGGCGGGTGAGCAGTTCTTC. Residues: CAISATSGGAGEQFF.

The chain joins TRBV6-5 to TRBJ1-2; D is perhaps TRBD1 (6 bases). The V and J ends lost 0 bases and 3 bases respectively, with 8 bases between them. The CDR3 is 14 residues long. Germline V gene lookup returns CDR1 MNHEY and CDR2 SVGAGI. The CDR3 is CASSYSHRDYGYTF. CDR3 nucleotide sequence: TGTGCCAGCAGTTACTCACACAGGGACTATGGCTACACCTTC.

The CDR3 loop reads CASSLQLMNTEAFF. The CDR3 DNA is TGTGCCAGCAGCCTACAGCTTATGAACACTGAAGCTTTCTTT. The rearrangement links TRBV5-5 to TRBJ1-1; D gene unclear. The CDR3 totals 14 residues. V was shortened by 4 bases and J by 0 bases, with 10 bases between the two germline ends. Germline CDR1 and CDR2: SGHKS and YYEKEE (reference sequence).

This clone has more than one count but fewer than ten. The V gene is TRBV14, the J gene TRBJ1-2; D unresolved. The CDR3 contains 17 residues. The germline V gene encodes CDR1 SGHDN and CDR2 FVKESK. Trimming stripped 0 bases from V and 0 bases from J, with 14 bases between. CDR3 sequence: CASSQDPLQETNYGYTF. DNA for the CDR3: TGTGCCAGCAGCCAAGATCCCCTGCAGGAAACTAACTATGGCTACACCTTC.

This chain uses TRBV25-1 with TRBJ2-4; D gene unclear. CDR1 MGHDK and CDR2 SYGVNS come from the germline V gene. V was cut by 0 bases and J by 0 bases, with 12 bases left in between. The CDR3 length is 17 residues. CDR3 region: CASSEYVASIAKNIQYF. Here the CDR3 DNA reads TGTGCCAGCAGTGAATATGTTGCGTCTATAGCCAAAAACATTCAGTACTTC.

The genes are TRBV4-2 and TRBJ1-6, with 9 bases fitting TRBD1. This CDR3 spans 16 amino acids. The ends lost 1 base at V and 7 bases at J; junction bases unmatched: 5. The germline V gene encodes CDR1 LGHNA and CDR2 YNFKEQ. The CDR3 protein is CASSQAGTGINSPLHF. Here the CDR3 DNA reads TGTGCCAGCAGCCAAGCCGGGACAGGGATCAATTCACCCCTCCACTTT.

The chain couples TRBV19 to TRBJ1-4; the match to TRBD1 covers 9 bases. The length of the CDR3 is 16 residues. Germline V lookup: CDR1 LNHDA, CDR2 SQIVND (reference sequence). Losses at the gene ends were 4 bases for V and 5 bases for J; bases not matched to a gene: 8. CDR3 region: CASSKIGDRENEKLFF. DNA of the CDR3: TGTGCCAGTAGTAAGATTGGGGACAGGGAAAATGAAAAACTGTTTTTT.

The chain combines TRBV7-2 with TRBJ1-2; 11 bases match TRBD1. Trimming took 2 bases from V and 4 from J; bases not matched to a gene: 9. The germline V gene encodes CDR1 SGHTA and CDR2 FQGNSA. CDR3 size: 17 residues. CDR3 protein: CASSLTSRTGGIYGYTF. CDR3 DNA sequence: TGTGCCAGCAGCTTAACCTCCAGGACAGGGGGCATCTATGGCTACACCTTC.

The V gene is TRBV24-1, the J gene TRBJ2-1, with 9 positions matching TRBD2. Germline V CDR1 and CDR2: KGHDR, SFDVKD. The CDR3 is 17 residues long. V lost 3 bases to trimming and J lost 8 bases; unmatched junction nucleotides: 13. CDR3 region: CATSDPAGRGGRDEQFF. CDR3 bases: TGTGCCACCAGTGATCCCGCGGGGCGGGGGGGCAGGGATGAGCAGTTCTTC.

The sample holds a few counts of this clone. This chain uses TRBV19 with TRBJ1-5; no clear D. The CDR3 contains 14 residues. Trimming left V 4 bases short and J 1 base short, with 8 bases between. CDR1 and CDR2 (germline): LNHDA, SQIVND (reference sequence). CDR3 amino acids: CASSKPGSNQPQHF. The CDR3 DNA is TGTGCCAGTAGTAAGCCGGGAAGCAATCAGCCCCAGCATTTT.

The gene calls are TRBV12-5 and TRBJ1-5; no firm D call. In germline, CDR1 is LGHNT, CDR2 FRNRAP. The CDR3 covers 11 residues. The germline V and J ends were trimmed by 6 bases and 7 bases, with 7 bases remaining between them. In DNA form, the CDR3 reads TGTGCTAGTGGCCACTCGCAGCCCCAGCATTTT. Translated: CASGHSQPQHF.